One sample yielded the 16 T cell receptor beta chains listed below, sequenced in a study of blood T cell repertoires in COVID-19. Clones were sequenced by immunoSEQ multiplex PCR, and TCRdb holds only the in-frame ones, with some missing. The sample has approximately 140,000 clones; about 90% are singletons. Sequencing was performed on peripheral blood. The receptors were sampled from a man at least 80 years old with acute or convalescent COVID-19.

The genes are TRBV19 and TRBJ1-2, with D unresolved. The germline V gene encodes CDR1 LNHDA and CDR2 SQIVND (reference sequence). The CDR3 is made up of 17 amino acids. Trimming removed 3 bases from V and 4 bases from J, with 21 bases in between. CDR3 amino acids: CASSILGTESERYGYTF. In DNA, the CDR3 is TGTGCCAGTAGTATTTTAGGAACTGAAAGCGAACGCTATGGCTACACCTTC.

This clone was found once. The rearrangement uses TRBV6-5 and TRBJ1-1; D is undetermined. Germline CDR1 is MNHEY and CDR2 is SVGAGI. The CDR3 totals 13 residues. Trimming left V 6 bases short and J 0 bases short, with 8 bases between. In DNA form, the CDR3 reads TGTGCCAGCAGGGGAGACCTGAACACTGAAGCTTTCTTT. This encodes CASRGDLNTEAFF.

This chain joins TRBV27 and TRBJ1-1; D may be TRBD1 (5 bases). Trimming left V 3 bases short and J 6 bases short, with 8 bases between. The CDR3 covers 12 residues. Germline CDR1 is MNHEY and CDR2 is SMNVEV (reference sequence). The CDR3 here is CASSLWGAEAFF. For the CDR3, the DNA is TGTGCCAGCAGTTTGTGGGGCGCTGAAGCTTTCTTT.

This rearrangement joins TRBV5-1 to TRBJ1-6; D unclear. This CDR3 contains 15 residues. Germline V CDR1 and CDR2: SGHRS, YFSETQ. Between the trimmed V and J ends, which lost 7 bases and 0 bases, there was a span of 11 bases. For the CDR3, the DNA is TGCGCCAGCGGCTCGGGTGGCTCCTATAATTCACCCCTCCACTTT. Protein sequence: CASGSGGSYNSPLHF. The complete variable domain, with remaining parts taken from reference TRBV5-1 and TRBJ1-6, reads KAGVTQTPRYLIKTRGQQVTLSCSPISGHRSVSWYQQTPGQGLQFLFEYFSETQRNKGNFPGRFSGRQFSNSRSEMNVSTLELGDSALYLCASGSGGSYNSPLHFGNGTRLTVT.

The chain's CDR3 is CASSNGVSYEQYF. DNA for the CDR3: TGTGCCAGCAGCAATGGAGTCTCCTACGAGCAGTACTTC. The rearrangement joins TRBV21-1 to TRBJ2-7; the table's D call of TRBD2 was not tested on the DNA. TRBV21-1 is a recognized pseudogene. This CDR3 comprises 13 residues.

The CDR3 protein is CASSLDEAVGTDTQYF. DNA of the CDR3: TGTGCCAGCAGTCTAGACGAGGCCGTGGGCACAGATACGCAGTATTTT. V and J are TRBV2 and TRBJ2-3, with unresolved D. The CDR3 is made up of 16 amino acids. Trimming removed 5 bases at V and 1 base at J, with 16 bases between. Germline-derived CDR1 and CDR2 are SNHLY and FYNNEI.

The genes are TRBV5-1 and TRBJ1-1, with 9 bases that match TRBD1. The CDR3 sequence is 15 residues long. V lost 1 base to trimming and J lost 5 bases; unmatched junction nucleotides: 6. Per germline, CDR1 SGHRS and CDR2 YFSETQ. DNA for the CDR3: TGCGCCAGCAGCTTGAGGACAGGGGTGAGAACTGAAGCTTTCTTT. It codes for CASSLRTGVRTEAFF.

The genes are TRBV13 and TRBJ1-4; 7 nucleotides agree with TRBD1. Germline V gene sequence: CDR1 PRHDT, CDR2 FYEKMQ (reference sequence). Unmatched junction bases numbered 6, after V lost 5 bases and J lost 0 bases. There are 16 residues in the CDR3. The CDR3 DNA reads TGTGCCAGCAGCCGTACAGGGGCAGCAACTAATGAAAAACTGTTTTTT. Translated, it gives CASSRTGAATNEKLFF. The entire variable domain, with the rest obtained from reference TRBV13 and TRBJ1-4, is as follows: AAGVIQSPRHLIKEKRETATLKCYPIPRHDTVYWYQQGPGQDPQFLISFYEKMQSDKGSIPDRFSAQQFSDYHSELNMSSLELGDSALYFCASSRTGAATNEKLFFGSGTQLSVL.

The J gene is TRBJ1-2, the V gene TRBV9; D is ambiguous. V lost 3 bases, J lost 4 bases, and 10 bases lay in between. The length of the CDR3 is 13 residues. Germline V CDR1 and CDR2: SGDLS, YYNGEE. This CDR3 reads CASSALASYGYTF. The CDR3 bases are TGTGCCAGCAGCGCGTTAGCCAGCTATGGCTACACCTTC.

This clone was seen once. DNA of the CDR3: TGTGCCAGCAGTCCAGGCTTTCCTACGCAGTATTTT. This sequence encodes CASSPGFPTQYF. The chain couples TRBV6-5 to TRBJ2-3; D gene ambiguous. Germline assignment: CDR1 MNHEY and CDR2 SVGAGI. V was cut by 5 bases and J by 8 bases, with 11 bases left in between. This CDR3 has 12 amino acids.

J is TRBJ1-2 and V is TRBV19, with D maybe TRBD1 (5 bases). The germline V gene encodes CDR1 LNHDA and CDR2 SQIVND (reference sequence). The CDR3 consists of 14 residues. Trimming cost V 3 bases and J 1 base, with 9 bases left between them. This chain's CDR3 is CASSIGQGNYGYTF. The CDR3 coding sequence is TGTGCCAGTAGTATTGGGCAGGGTAACTATGGCTACACCTTC.

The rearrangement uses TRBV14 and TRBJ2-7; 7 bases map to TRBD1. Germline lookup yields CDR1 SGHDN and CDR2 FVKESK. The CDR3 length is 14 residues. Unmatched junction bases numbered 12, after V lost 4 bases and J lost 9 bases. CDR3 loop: CASSLRDSQVRQYF. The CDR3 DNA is TGTGCCAGCAGCCTCCGGGACAGCCAAGTTCGGCAGTACTTC.

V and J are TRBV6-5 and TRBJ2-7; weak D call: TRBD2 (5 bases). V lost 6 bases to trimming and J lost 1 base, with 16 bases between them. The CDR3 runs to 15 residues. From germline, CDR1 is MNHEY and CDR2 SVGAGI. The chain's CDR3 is CASSRGLVVSYEQYF. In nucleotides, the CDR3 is TGTGCCAGCAGCCGAGGACTTGTTGTATCCTACGAGCAGTACTTC.

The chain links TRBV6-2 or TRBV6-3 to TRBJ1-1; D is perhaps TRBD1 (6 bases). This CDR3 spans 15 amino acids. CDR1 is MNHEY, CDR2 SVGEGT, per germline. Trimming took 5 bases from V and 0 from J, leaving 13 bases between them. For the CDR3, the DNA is TGTGCCAGCAGTCTAACGACAGGAGTGAACACTGAAGCTTTCTTT. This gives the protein CASSLTTGVNTEAFF.

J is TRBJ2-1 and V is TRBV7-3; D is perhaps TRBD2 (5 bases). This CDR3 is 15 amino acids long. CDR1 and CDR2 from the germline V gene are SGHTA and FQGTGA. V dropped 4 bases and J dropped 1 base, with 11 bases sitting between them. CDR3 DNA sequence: TGTGCCAGCAGCTCCCGCGGGTCGTCCTACAATGAGCAGTTCTTC. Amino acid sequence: CASSSRGSSYNEQFF.

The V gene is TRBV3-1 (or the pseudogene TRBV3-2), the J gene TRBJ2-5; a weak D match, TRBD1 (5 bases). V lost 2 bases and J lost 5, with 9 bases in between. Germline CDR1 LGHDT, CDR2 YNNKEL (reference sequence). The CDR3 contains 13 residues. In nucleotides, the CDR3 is TGTGCCAGCAGCCAATCAGGGTTGGAGACCCAGTACTTC. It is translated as CASSQSGLETQYF.